The 26 T cell receptor beta chains below were found in one sample sequenced in a study of T cells in women clearing cervical HPV infection. Sequenced by immunoSEQ multiplex PCR; TCRdb stores in-frame clones only, minus some. The repertoire table contains around 15,000 clones. Material for sequencing was blood buffy coat. The receptors come from a woman between 18 and 75 years old with a cervical HPV16 infection that either progressed to CIN3+ or cleared (not recorded which).

Details on this clone: The CDR3 extends 3 residues past the end of the read, so its final part is completed from the germline J gene. The chain employs TRBV28 and TRBJ1-2, with 10 bases fitting TRBD1. In germline, CDR1 is MDHEN, CDR2 SYDVKM. This CDR3 has 17 amino acids. The junction had 9 bases not matched to a gene; V was cut back by 3 bases and J by 2 bases. The chain's CDR3 is CASSFWDRGFFNYGYTF. Partial CDR3 DNA: TGTGCCAGCAGTTTTTGGGACAGGGGATTTTTCAACTATGGC.

To note about this clone: The read gets to within 3 residues of the CDR3 end, and the germline J gene fills in the rest. The V and J genes are TRBV7-6 and TRBJ1-2; perhaps TRBD1 as D (6 bases). Between the trimmed V and J ends, which lost 7 bases and 6 bases, there was a span of 18 bases. The CDR3 has 14 amino acids. CDR1 is SGHVS and CDR2 is FNYEAQ in the germline V gene. The sequenced part of the CDR3 DNA is TGTGCCAGCACCAACATCCAACAGGGACATGGC. Protein: CASTNIQQGHG. The entire CDR3 protein is CASTNIQQGHGYTF.

Comments on this clone: The sequence runs out 3 residues before the end of the CDR3; the remainder is reconstructed from the germline J gene. The V gene is TRBV20-1, the J gene TRBJ2-2, with D perhaps TRBD2 (7 bases). Per germline, CDR1 DFQATT and CDR2 SNEGSKA (reference sequence). This CDR3 is built from 15 residues. The germline V and J ends were trimmed by 3 bases and 3 bases, with 14 bases remaining between them. Incomplete CDR3 DNA: TGCAGTGCTAGTCCAGGAGGGGGGGACACCGGGGAG. This translates into CSASPGGGDTGE. The full CDR3 protein is CSASPGGGDTGELFF.

A note on this clone: The read ends 3 residues before the CDR3 terminus; that terminus is restored from the germline J gene. The chain couples TRBV14 to TRBJ1-2; possibly TRBD1 for D (6 bases). V shed 5 bases and J shed 4 bases, with 11 bases lying between them. The germline V gene has CDR1 SGHDN and CDR2 FVKESK. This CDR3 spans 13 amino acids. The CDR3 loop reads CASSYGQLYGYTF. Partial CDR3 DNA: TGTGCCAGCAGCTATGGACAGCTCTATGGC.

Remarks on this clone: The read stops 3 residues short of the end of the CDR3; the missing end is completed from the germline J gene. J is TRBJ1-6 and V is TRBV5-1; D is unresolved. CDR1 and CDR2 (germline): SGHRS, YFSETQ. The CDR3 spans 14 residues. Trimming removed 2 bases from V and 7 bases from J, with 10 bases in between. The DNA read from the CDR3 is TGCGCCAGCAGCTTACAGAATCAGAATTCACCC. As protein: CASSLQNQNSP. The entire CDR3 sequence reads CASSLQNQNSPLHF.

Concerning this clone itself: From the germline J gene comes the end of the CDR3, since the read stops 3 residues before it. The chain couples TRBV2 to TRBJ2-5; 7 nucleotides agree with TRBD1. This CDR3 contains 15 residues. The trim removed 5 bases at V and 7 bases at J, leaving 13 bases unmatched. Germline CDR1 SNHLY, CDR2 FYNNEI. This chain's CDR3 is CASSRQGGAGVTQYF. CDR3 DNA (partial): TGTGCCAGCAGTAGACAAGGGGGCGCCGGCGTGACC.

Concerning this clone itself: The read ends 3 residues shy of where the CDR3 ends; the end is completed using the germline J gene. The rearrangement joins TRBV5-1 to TRBJ1-3, with a possible D match to TRBD1 (6 bases). V was trimmed by 4 bases and J by 5 bases, leaving 19 bases between them. The CDR3 is made up of 16 amino acids. The germline gives CDR1 SGHRS, CDR2 YFSETQ. CDR3 DNA, as far as it was read: TGCGCCAGCAGCATCGGCCTAACAGGGTCTAGAAACACC. This gives the protein CASSIGLTGSRNT. The entire CDR3 protein reads CASSIGLTGSRNTIYF.

As concerns this clone: From the germline J gene comes the end of the CDR3, since the read stops 3 residues before it. The V and J genes are TRBV7-9 and TRBJ2-3; 9 bases agree with TRBD2. The germline CDR1 and CDR2 sequences are SEHNR and FQNEAQ (reference sequence). There are 12 residues in the CDR3. Losses at the gene ends were 8 bases for V and 5 bases for J; bases not matched to a gene: 2. The CDR3 DNA, read in part, is TGTGCCAGCGAGCGGGGGGTAGATACG. It codes for CASERGVDT. The full CDR3 sequence reads CASERGVDTQYF.

Notes on this clone: The read ends 3 residues before the CDR3 terminus; that terminus is restored from the germline J gene. The J gene is TRBJ1-6, the V gene TRBV14, with 8 positions matching TRBD1. Looked up from germline, CDR1 is SGHDN and CDR2 is FVKESK. J was trimmed by 9 bases and V by 4 bases; bases with no gene match: 2. The CDR3 contains 13 residues. CDR3 residues: CASSPDRVSPLHF. The DNA read from the CDR3 is TGTGCCAGCAGCCCGGACAGGGTTTCACCC.

In regard to this clone: The sequenced fragment ends 3 residues before the CDR3 boundary, so the rest is inferred from the germline J gene. V gene TRBV10-2 combines with J gene TRBJ1-4, with a weak D call TRBD1 (5 bases). From germline, CDR1 is WSHSY and CDR2 SAAADI. This CDR3 region has 18 residues. Trimming cost V 0 bases and J 8 bases, with 22 bases left between them. Partial CDR3 DNA: TGCGCCAGCAGTGAGTCGCCTCATAACCAGGGAAGAAGAGAAAAA. It specifies CASSESPHNQGRREK. The complete CDR3 sequence is CASSESPHNQGRREKLFF.

About this clone: The CDR3 end lies 3 residues beyond the end of the read and is filled in from the germline J gene. The chain has TRBV2 and TRBJ2-2, with D maybe TRBD1 (6 bases). V was clipped by 7 bases and J by 5 bases, with 14 bases between them. This CDR3 is 14 amino acids long. The V gene's germline CDR1 is SNHLY and CDR2 FYNNEI. The CDR3 spells CASIQGLSTGELFF. Incomplete CDR3 DNA: TGTGCCAGCATCCAGGGGTTATCGACCGGGGAG.

Measured by frequency, this clone is medium-sized. The read terminates 3 residues ahead of where the CDR3 ends, so the germline J gene completes it. The V and J genes are TRBV13 and TRBJ2-4; D is possibly TRBD2 (5 bases). The germline V and J ends were trimmed by 4 bases and 6 bases, with 13 bases remaining between them. This CDR3 is 14 amino acids long. Per germline, CDR1 PRHDT and CDR2 FYEKMQ (reference sequence). The CDR3 reads CASSSRTSGNIQYF. The CDR3 bases that were read are TGTGCCAGCAGCTCCAGGACTTCTGGAAACATT. Combining the CDR3 with reference TRBV13 and TRBJ2-4 gives the whole variable domain AAGVIQSPRHLIKEKRETATLKCYPIPRHDTVYWYQQGPGQDPQFLISFYEKMQSDKGSIPDRFSAQQFSDYHSELNMSSLELGDSALYFCASSSRTSGNIQYFGAGTRLSVL.

As concerns this clone: The observed sequence ends 3 residues before the CDR3 terminus, with the missing tail filled in from the germline J gene. The chain is built from TRBV11-3 and TRBJ1-6, with TRBD1 matching over 7 bases. Germline CDR1 is SGHNT and CDR2 is YENEEA. The CDR3 spans 14 residues. J was trimmed by 8 bases and V by 5 bases; bases with no gene match: 6. The CDR3: CASSTGQADSPLHF. CDR3 DNA (partial): TGTGCCAGCAGCACCGGACAGGCGGATTCACCC. Together with reference TRBV11-3 and TRBJ1-6, the CDR3 gives the full variable domain: EAGVVQSPRYKIIEKKQPVAFWCNPISGHNTLYWYLQNLGQGPELLIRYENEEAVDDSQLPKDRFSAERLKGVDSTLKIQPAELGDSAVYLCASSTGQADSPLHFGNGTRLTVT.

Notes on this clone: The read finishes 3 residues shy of the CDR3 end, and the germline J gene is used to complete it. The chain combines TRBV12-3 or TRBV12-4 with TRBJ2-7; 7 bases map to TRBD1. With 4 bases clipped from V and 4 bases from J, the junction kept 4 bases outside the gene matches. The CDR3 has 13 amino acids. The CDR3 protein is CASSSTGMYEQYF. Partial CDR3 DNA: TGTGCCAGCAGTTCGACAGGGATGTACGAG.

Regarding this clone: The CDR3 end falls 3 residues outside the read, so it is completed with the germline J gene. The rearrangement uses TRBV15 and TRBJ2-4; possibly TRBD2 for D (6 bases). Germline loops: CDR1 LNHNV, CDR2 YYDKDF (reference sequence). Deletions cut 0 bases from V and 2 bases from J, with 11 bases between. There are 16 residues in the CDR3. Partial CDR3 DNA: TGTGCCACCAGCAGAGAGTCAACTAGCCCCAAAAACATT. Translation: CATSRESTSPKNI. The complete CDR3 protein is CATSRESTSPKNIQYF.

A remark on this clone: The read terminates 3 residues before the CDR3 end, so the remaining end is supplied by the germline J gene. The V gene is TRBV29-1, the J gene TRBJ2-3, with TRBD2 matching over 9 bases. CDR1 is SQVTM, CDR2 ANQGSEA, per germline. The ends lost 4 bases at V and 5 bases at J; junction bases unmatched: 7. The CDR3 contains 14 residues. Incomplete CDR3 DNA: TGCAGCGTTGGGCCAGCGGGGGGAGGAGATACG. This sequence encodes CSVGPAGGGDT. The entire CDR3 sequence reads CSVGPAGGGDTQYF.

Of note for this clone: The read is 3 residues too short to cover the CDR3 end, so that end is filled in from the germline J gene. The chain recombines TRBV12-3 or TRBV12-4 with TRBJ2-3; 10 positions agree with TRBD2. V lost 5 bases and J lost 4; bases outside the gene matches: 6. The CDR3 runs 15 residues. Partial CDR3 DNA: TGTGCCAGCAGTATAACTAGCGGGGCTGCAGATACG. This translates into CASSITSGAADT. The full CDR3 sequence reads CASSITSGAADTQYF.

Points on this clone: The read terminates 3 residues before the CDR3 end, so the remaining end is supplied by the germline J gene. The rearrangement joins TRBV5-1 to TRBJ1-2; the D is unclear. V lost 0 bases, J lost 1 base, and 4 bases lay in between. This CDR3 spans 13 amino acids. In germline, CDR1 is SGHRS, CDR2 YFSETQ. The CDR3 DNA, read in part, is TGCGCCAGCAGCTTGGGCAGTAACTATGGC. Its protein is CASSLGSNYG. The entire CDR3 protein reads CASSLGSNYGYTF.

This clone shows up as medium-sized by frequency. The sequenced fragment ends 3 residues before the CDR3 boundary, so the rest is inferred from the germline J gene. This chain uses TRBV29-1 with TRBJ2-7, with D perhaps TRBD2 (6 bases). The V end was cut by 6 bases, the J end by 3 bases, with 9 bases between. The CDR3 is 11 amino acids. The germline V gene has CDR1 SQVTM and CDR2 ANQGSEA. The sequenced CDR3 bases are TGCAGCGTGACGCGGGGCTACGAG. Protein sequence: CSVTRGYE. The full CDR3 protein is CSVTRGYEQYF.

This CDR3 reads CASSLKRTGMNTEAFF. The DNA read from the CDR3 is TGTGCCAGCAGCTTGAAGAGGACAGGCATGAACACTGAA. This chain connects TRBV5-4 to TRBJ1-1; 7 positions match TRBD1. The read gets to within 3 residues of the CDR3 end, and the germline J gene fills in the rest. The V segment lost 1 base and the J segment 0 bases; nucleotides outside the gene matches: 6. The length of the CDR3 is 16 residues. Germline CDR1 SGHNT, CDR2 YYREEE (reference sequence).

Concerning this clone: Sequencing ends 3 residues short of the CDR3 end; the germline J gene provides the rest. Other DNA sequences within the sample encode an identical CDR3. The J gene is TRBJ2-1, the V gene TRBV28, with 8 bases aligning to TRBD1. From germline, CDR1 is MDHEN and CDR2 SYDVKM. The CDR3 runs 15 residues. V lost 5 bases, J lost 0 bases, and 3 bases stayed unmatched. CDR3 DNA (partial): TGTGCCAGCAGTCCAGGGGGCTCCTCCTACAATGAG. This sequence encodes CASSPGGSSYNE. The entire CDR3 is CASSPGGSSYNEQFF.

About this clone: From the germline J gene comes the end of the CDR3, since the read stops 3 residues before it. This chain connects TRBV20-1 to TRBJ2-2; 7 nucleotides line up with TRBD1. CDR3 length equals 14 residues. The ends lost 6 bases at V and 0 bases at J; junction bases unmatched: 4. Germline V gene lookup returns CDR1 DFQATT and CDR2 SNEGSKA (reference sequence). The CDR3 bases that were read are TGCAGTGCCACGGGACAGACGAACACCGGGGAG. Protein product: CSATGQTNTGE. The complete CDR3 reads CSATGQTNTGELFF.

A word on this clone: The DNA ends 3 residues before the CDR3 does, and the rest of the CDR3 is filled in from the germline J gene. The chain couples TRBV5-5 to TRBJ2-4; weak D call: TRBD1 (6 bases). The length of the CDR3 is 14 residues. The V end was cut by 0 bases, the J end by 4 bases, with 8 bases between. CDR1 and CDR2 from the germline V gene are SGHKS and YYEKEE (reference sequence). CDR3 DNA (partial): TGTGCCAGCAGCTTGGATCAGGGGAAAAACATT. It translates to CASSLDQGKNI. The whole CDR3 protein reads CASSLDQGKNIQYF.

The CDR3 region is CASSAGGKDNEQFF. CDR3 bases read: TGTGCCAGCAGCGCAGGGGGCAAGGACAATGAG. The chain has TRBV12-3 or TRBV12-4 and TRBJ2-1, with TRBD1 identical over 8 bases. The read comes to an end 3 residues before the CDR3 does, leaving the germline J gene to fill in the end. CDR3 size: 14 residues. With V trimmed by 6 bases and J by 5 bases, 6 bases remained unmatched.

As for this clone: Coverage ceases 3 residues before the CDR3 finishes, and the germline J gene fills in the end. This rearrangement joins TRBV29-1 to TRBJ1-1; D may be TRBD1 (5 bases). CDR3 length: 14 residues. V lost 6 bases, J lost 5 bases, and 19 bases lay in between. Germline CDR1 is SQVTM and CDR2 is ANQGSEA. CDR3 protein: CSVRTLEEGTEAFF. The DNA read from the CDR3 is TGCAGCGTGCGAACGCTAGAGGAGGGGACTGAA.

On this clone: The CDR3 end lies 3 residues beyond the end of the read and is filled in from the germline J gene. V and J are TRBV2 and TRBJ2-1; maybe TRBD2 (7 bases). CDR3 size: 15 residues. Germline lookup yields CDR1 SNHLY and CDR2 FYNNEI. V was cut by 7 bases and J by 2 bases, with 15 bases left in between. The CDR3 DNA, read in part, is TGTGCCAGCAAAACGGACAGCGGGGCCTACAATGAG. Protein: CASKTDSGAYNE. The whole CDR3 sequence reads CASKTDSGAYNEQFF.